The 17 T cell receptor beta chains given below trace back to one sample, sequenced in a study of cytomegalovirus exposure and HLA in healthy donors. Vbeta (60) and Jbeta (13) primers were used in the PCR. Using immunoSEQ multiplex PCR, the repertoire was profiled, and TCRdb retains in-frame clones only, with some absent. The sample carries about 76,000 clones, 65% to 80% recorded once. The sample comprised PBMCs. The origin of the receptors is a male donor in good health and CMV-seropositive.

This chain joins TRBV2 and TRBJ1-2; maybe TRBD1 (5 bases). The CDR3 has 13 residues. The V end was cut by 4 bases, the J end by 8 bases, with 14 bases between. Germline CDR1 reads SNHLY; CDR2 reads FYNNEI. In DNA form, the CDR3 reads TGTGCCAGCAGTGTAAAAGGGCCAGGGGGCTACACCTTC. This translates into CASSVKGPGGYTF.

The CDR3 DNA reads as TGTGCCAGCAGCAGGACAGGGACCCCTGGGGCCAACGTCCTGACTTTC. Residues: CASSRTGTPGANVLTF. The rearrangement uses TRBV7-3 and TRBJ2-6; 8 nucleotides align to TRBD1. This CDR3 region has 16 residues. From germline, CDR1 is SGHTA and CDR2 FQGTGA. Germline trimming cut 5 bases from V and 2 bases from J; bases unmatched to any gene: 5.

This rearrangement joins TRBV9 to TRBJ2-5; a weak D match, TRBD1 (5 bases). The germline gives CDR1 SGDLS, CDR2 YYNGEE. V lost 2 bases and J lost 3, with 11 bases in between. The CDR3 is 14 amino acids. The CDR3 DNA reads as TGTGCCAGCAGCGTCCAGGGCTCAGAAGAGACCCAGTACTTC. Translating it yields CASSVQGSEETQYF.

The chain joins TRBV5-4 to TRBJ1-2; tentatively, D is TRBD1 (5 bases). The CDR3 is 14 residues long. In germline, CDR1 is SGHNT, CDR2 YYREEE (reference sequence). Trimming stripped 4 bases from V and 2 bases from J, with 12 bases between. This CDR3 reads CASSAPGGNYGYTF. DNA of the CDR3: TGTGCCAGCAGCGCCCCGGGGGGGAACTATGGCTACACCTTC.

The chain is built from TRBV6-1 and TRBJ1-5; D possibly corresponds to TRBD1 (6 bases). V was clipped by 4 bases and J by 9 bases, with 28 bases between them. This CDR3 region has 18 residues. The V gene's germline CDR1 is MNHNS and CDR2 SASEGT. The CDR3: CASSAPHSGTLPVGPQHF. CDR3 nucleotides: TGTGCCAGCAGTGCCCCTCACTCCGGGACACTCCCTGTGGGGCCCCAGCATTTT.

For the CDR3, the DNA is TGCGCCAGCAGTTCTCAGAACCAAGAGACCCAGTACTTC. It translates to CASSSQNQETQYF. The rearrangement uses TRBV5-1 and TRBJ2-5; unclear D gene. V was clipped by 5 bases and J by 0 bases, with 8 bases between them. There are 13 residues in the CDR3. Germline assignment: CDR1 SGHRS and CDR2 YFSETQ.

The gene calls are TRBV5-6 and TRBJ2-5; 8 bases map to TRBD1. CDR3 size: 15 residues. V lost 3 bases and J lost 5; bases outside the gene matches: 9. Germline V gene data show CDR1 as SGHDT and CDR2 as YYEEEE. CDR3 loop: CASSYYQGARETQYF. In nucleotides, the CDR3 is TGTGCCAGCAGCTATTACCAGGGGGCGCGTGAGACCCAGTACTTC.

This clone was seen more than once but under ten times. The chain is built from TRBV18 and TRBJ1-1; 7 nucleotides agree with TRBD1. With V trimmed by 2 bases and J by 5 bases, 17 bases remained unmatched. The CDR3 length is 18 residues. Germline V lookup: CDR1 KGHSH, CDR2 LQKENI. The chain's CDR3 is CASSPEFSVRGAKTEAFF. Here the CDR3 DNA reads TGTGCCAGCTCACCAGAATTTAGCGTCAGGGGGGCGAAGACTGAAGCTTTCTTT.

CDR3 sequence: CASRIIRDRGGYTF. DNA of the CDR3: TGTGCCAGCAGGATTATTCGGGACAGGGGTGGCTACACCTTC. The chain combines TRBV6-5 with TRBJ1-2; 10 nucleotides align to TRBD1. This CDR3 spans 14 amino acids. Germline values: CDR1 MNHEY, CDR2 SVGAGI. After removal of 6 bases from V and 7 bases from J, the junction contained 8 bases not matched to a gene.

The V gene is TRBV12-5, the J gene TRBJ1-4; 9 positions agree with TRBD1. Germline CDR1 and CDR2: LGHNT and FRNRAP. V was pared by 0 bases and J by 7 bases, with 15 bases of the junction left unmatched. The CDR3 is 19 residues long. This chain's CDR3 is CASGLVPGAHGTGTEKLFF. In DNA, the CDR3 is TGTGCTAGTGGTTTGGTACCAGGAGCACACGGGACAGGGACTGAAAAACTGTTTTTT.

The chain links TRBV6-4 to TRBJ2-7, with D possibly TRBD1 on 5 matching bases. Trimming removed 8 bases at V and 3 bases at J, with 20 bases between. The V gene's germline CDR1 is MRHNA and CDR2 SNTAGT. There are 15 residues in the CDR3. CDR3 DNA sequence: TGTGCCAGCCGAAGAATTTCGCAGGGCCACTACGAGCAGTACTTC. It codes for CASRRISQGHYEQYF.

The chain recombines TRBV5-1 with TRBJ1-2; maybe TRBD1 (5 bases). CDR1 and CDR2 from the germline V gene are SGHRS and YFSETQ. The CDR3 loop spans 12 amino acids. Trimming shortened V by 4 bases and J by 8 bases, and 12 bases separated the two germline ends. The CDR3 reads CASSRDRIGYTF. CDR3 in DNA: TGCGCCAGCAGCCGAGACAGAATCGGCTACACCTTC.

The V and J genes are TRBV11-2 and TRBJ2-2; possibly TRBD1 for D (6 bases). CDR3 size: 14 residues. V lost 4 bases, J lost 3 bases, and 9 bases lay in between. Germline CDR1 is SGHAT and CDR2 is FQNNGV. CDR3 residues: CASSYGQHTGELFF. The DNA of the CDR3 is TGTGCCAGCAGCTACGGACAGCACACCGGGGAGCTGTTTTTT.

The table lists this clone with a count of one. The V gene is TRBV30, the J gene TRBJ2-7; possibly TRBD1 for D (5 bases). The CDR3 extends over 14 amino acids. Germline V lookup: CDR1 GTSNPN, CDR2 SVGIG (reference sequence). Between the trimmed V and J ends, which lost 0 bases and 3 bases, there was a span of 12 bases. The CDR3 DNA is TGTGCCTGGAGTGTAGGTTCAGGGCGCTACGAGCAGTACTTC. Amino acid sequence: CAWSVGSGRYEQYF.

The V call is TRBV13, the J call TRBJ2-2; TRBD2 matches at 10 bases. The CDR3 extends over 19 amino acids. The trim removed 7 bases at V and 5 bases at J, leaving 19 bases unmatched. CDR1 and CDR2 from the germline V gene are PRHDT and FYEKMQ (reference sequence). Here the CDR3 DNA reads TGTGCCAGCACCGCCCGGGGGGGTCTAGCGGGAGAGAAGACCGGGGAGCTGTTTTTT. It translates to CASTARGGLAGEKTGELFF. Supplemented by reference TRBV13 and TRBJ2-2, the full variable domain reads AAGVIQSPRHLIKEKRETATLKCYPIPRHDTVYWYQQGPGQDPQFLISFYEKMQSDKGSIPDRFSAQQFSDYHSELNMSSLELGDSALYFCASTARGGLAGEKTGELFFGEGSRLTVL.

V is TRBV7-9 and J is TRBJ2-1, with TRBD1 as a possible D gene (6 bases). Germline V lookup: CDR1 SEHNR, CDR2 FQNEAQ (reference sequence). V lost 7 bases and J 1 base, leaving 14 bases between the germline ends. CDR3 length: 15 amino acids. Here the CDR3 reads CASNEGQSSYNEQFF. The CDR3 DNA is TGTGCCAGCAACGAAGGACAGTCATCCTACAATGAGCAGTTCTTC.

The chain joins TRBV5-1 to TRBJ2-1, with 10 bases matching TRBD1. The germline gives CDR1 SGHRS, CDR2 YFSETQ. Germline trimming cut 0 bases from V and 3 bases from J; bases unmatched to any gene: 6. This CDR3 is 17 amino acids long. CDR3 residues: CASSLGTGGFHYNEQFF. CDR3 bases: TGCGCCAGCAGCTTGGGGACAGGGGGGTTTCACTACAATGAGCAGTTCTTC.